These 5 T cell receptor beta chains originate from one sample sequenced in a study of shared clonotypes between healthy human individuals. Libraries were prepared by immunoSEQ multiplex PCR; TCRdb keeps only in-frame clonotypes and omits some of them. The sample records a few hundred thousand clones, over 75% being singletons. The sequenced sample consisted of memory CD8+ T cells sorted from blood. The subset is: CD45RO+ cells pooled with CCR7-negative TemRA cells. All receptors derive from a man aged 18 to 30 in good health.

The chain links TRBV9 to TRBJ1-1, with D unresolved. Germline V gene data show CDR1 as SGDLS and CDR2 as YYNGEE. The CDR3 is made up of 12 amino acids. V shed 0 bases and J shed 5 bases, with 5 bases lying between them. The CDR3 DNA sequence: TGTGCCAGCAGCGTAGTAGATACTGAAGCTTTCTTT. This gives the protein CASSVVDTEAFF.

Of note for this clone: This CDR3 is also generated by other DNA sequences in the sample. This chain connects TRBV11-2 to TRBJ2-7; 9 positions match TRBD2. The CDR3 contains 13 residues. V shed 3 bases and J 3 bases; nucleotides not matched to a gene: 0. The germline gives CDR1 SGHAT, CDR2 FQNNGV. CDR3 residues: CASSFSGSYEQYF. In DNA form, the CDR3 reads TGTGCCAGCAGCTTTAGCGGGAGCTACGAGCAGTACTTC.

The chain employs TRBV30 and TRBJ2-7, with D perhaps matching TRBD1 (8 bases). This CDR3 contains 13 residues. V lost 8 bases and J 6 bases, leaving 20 bases between the germline ends. CDR1 GTSNPN and CDR2 SVGIG come from the germline V gene (reference sequence). CDR3: CAGAPDREGEQYF. The CDR3 DNA sequence: TGTGCCGGGGCCCCGGACAGGGAGGGCGAGCAGTACTTC.

The chain has TRBV19 and TRBJ1-1; 10 bases align to TRBD1. The length of the CDR3 is 14 residues. Germline V gene lookup returns CDR1 LNHDA and CDR2 SQIVND (reference sequence). V was pared by 3 bases and J by 6 bases, with 4 bases of the junction left unmatched. CDR3 nucleotides: TGTGCCAGTAGTATGGGACAGGGGTTGGCTGAAGCTTTCTTT. As protein: CASSMGQGLAEAFF. Combining the CDR3 with reference TRBV19 and TRBJ1-1 gives the whole variable domain DGGITQSPKYLFRKEGQNVTLSCEQNLNHDAMYWYRQDPGQGLRLIYYSQIVNDFQKGDIAEGYSVSREKKESFPLTVTSAQKNPTAFYLCASSMGQGLAEAFFGQGTRLTVV.

This chain joins TRBV5-6 and TRBJ2-1, with 8 bases that match TRBD2. V shed 4 bases, J shed 8 bases, and the junction held 11 bases outside the gene matches. In germline, CDR1 is SGHDT, CDR2 YYEEEE. This CDR3 is built from 15 residues. The CDR3 DNA follows: TGTGCCAGCAGCCGGGTAATGGTAGCGGGGTATGAGCAGTTCTTC. It specifies CASSRVMVAGYEQFF.